This is a list of T cell receptor beta chains from one sample in a study of T cell changes during pregnancy in multiple sclerosis. This table comes from immunoSEQ multiplex PCR, and its TCRdb copy is limited to in-frame clones, with some not included. The top ten clones hold about 2% of a sample with 45,000 to 60,000 clones, 85% to 90% of them seen once. The sample here was peripheral blood, taken in the first trimester of pregnancy. The source is a female donor with multiple sclerosis, enrolled in a pregnancy study. The CDR3 runs from the conserved cysteine through the conserved F or W. The D gene is left open where the match is weak. Clone size appears in some rows only: once, few, many, or a class for an expanded clone.

clone_size	v_call	d_call	j_call	cdr3_aa	cdr3_nt
few	TRBV19	TRBD2	TRBJ2-2	CATRLAGDTGELFF	TGTGCCACCAGACTAGCGGGGGACACCGGGGAGCTGTTTTTT
NA	TRBV11-2	TRBD2	TRBJ2-5	CASSLLAGVGETQYF	TGTGCCAGCAGCTTACTAGCGGGGGTAGGAGAGACCCAGTACTTC
NA	TRBV5-1	TRBD1	TRBJ2-7	CASSRGQIPTYEQYF	TGCGCCAGCAGCCGGGGACAGATTCCTACCTACGAGCAGTACTTC
NA	TRBV5-1	NA	TRBJ2-5	CASSLAASRGETQYF	TGCGCCAGCAGCTTGGCCGCCAGTAGGGGGGAGACCCAGTACTTC
medium-sized	TRBV2	TRBD2	TRBJ2-1	CASSEVPGGLAEYNEQFF	TGTGCCAGCAGTGAAGTTCCGGGAGGACTAGCGGAGTACAATGAGCAGTTCTTC
NA	TRBV6-5	TRBD2	TRBJ2-7	CASSSSGAPYEQYF	TGTGCCAGCAGTTCTAGCGGGGCCCCCTACGAGCAGTACTTC
NA	TRBV19	NA	TRBJ2-2	CASSIGRRETGELFF	TGTGCCAGTAGTATCGGCAGGAGGGAAACCGGGGAGCTGTTTTTT
NA	TRBV4-3	TRBD2	TRBJ2-3	CASSQFSGGAVGDTQYF	TGCGCCAGCAGCCAATTTAGCGGGGGGGCCGTGGGAGATACGCAGTATTTT
NA	TRBV5-6	NA	TRBJ1-5	CASSFYQPQHF	TGTGCCAGCAGCTTCTATCAGCCCCAGCATTTT
NA	TRBV30	TRBD1	TRBJ2-7	CAWSPGTAYEQYF	TGTGCCTGGAGTCCCGGGACAGCCTACGAGCAGTACTTC
NA	TRBV9	TRBD1	TRBJ2-6	CASSPRASHLLGTGEPGANVLTF	TGTGCCAGCAGCCCCCGTGCGAGCCATTTATTGGGGACAGGGGAACCTGGGGCCAACGTCCTGACTTTC
NA	TRBV4-3	NA	TRBJ2-7	CASSQEPGTPGEQYF	TGCGCCAGCAGCCAAGAACCTGGGACTCCTGGCGAGCAGTACTTC
NA	TRBV4-2	TRBD2	TRBJ2-3	CASSQEPSGGLTDTQYF	TGTGCCAGCAGCCAAGAGCCCAGCGGGGGGCTCACAGATACGCAGTATTTT
NA	TRBV29-1	TRBD1	TRBJ2-5	CSVARTGQETQYF	TGCAGCGTTGCTCGGACAGGGCAAGAGACCCAGTACTTC
NA	TRBV10-2	NA	TRBJ1-2	CASRTRDFVYGYTF	TGCGCCAGCAGAACCCGGGACTTTGTCTATGGCTACACCTTC
NA	TRBV25-1	NA	TRBJ2-1	CASSGDSQNEQFF	TGTGCCAGCAGTGGAGACAGCCAAAACGAGCAGTTCTTC
NA	TRBV10-2	TRBD1	TRBJ1-1	CASTPDRGGPEAFF	TGCGCCAGCACTCCTGACAGGGGGGGTCCTGAAGCTTTCTTT
NA	TRBV25-1	NA	TRBJ2-5	CASSEKGLGETQYF	TGTGCCAGCAGTGAAAAGGGACTCGGGGAGACCCAGTACTTC
NA	TRBV5-4	NA	TRBJ2-7	CASSLASGTRGTYEQYF	TGTGCCAGCAGCTTGGCCTCCGGGACACGTGGAACGTACGAGCAGTACTTC
NA	TRBV6-5	NA	TRBJ1-3	CASSYRGGNTIYF	TGTGCCAGCAGTTACAGGGGGGGAAACACCATATATTTT
NA	TRBV29-1	NA	TRBJ1-2	CSVTRGSWGYTF	TGCAGCGTCACCCGGGGTTCGTGGGGCTACACCTTC
NA	TRBV5-6	TRBD1	TRBJ1-5	CASSLGTGSRPQHF	TGTGCCAGCAGCTTAGGGACAGGGTCGAGGCCCCAGCATTTT
NA	TRBV19	TRBD2	TRBJ2-1	CASSIDAGGAYNEQFF	TGTGCCAGTAGTATAGATGCCGGGGGGGCCTACAATGAGCAGTTCTTC
few	TRBV6-4	NA	TRBJ2-2	CASSEASFGGELFF	TGTGCCAGCAGTGAAGCTAGCTTCGGCGGGGAGCTGTTTTTT
once	TRBV29-1	NA	TRBJ1-2	CSVRGGKENYGYTF	TGCAGCGTGCGGGGGGGGAAGGAGAACTATGGCTACACCTTC
few	TRBV27	NA	TRBJ1-3	CASSRSGGNTIYF	TGTGCCAGCTCCCGATCAGGGGGAAACACCATATATTTT
few	TRBV7-2	NA	TRBJ1-6	CASSKEFRLFNSPLHF	TGTGCCAGCTCCAAGGAGTTCCGGCTTTTTAATTCACCCCTCCACTTT
NA	TRBV5-4	NA	TRBJ2-5	CASSLLGGEETQYF	TGTGCCAGCAGCTTGTTAGGCGGAGAAGAGACCCAGTACTTC
NA	TRBV5-1	NA	TRBJ1-1	CASSRTGIGTEAFF	TGCGCCAGCAGCAGGACGGGAATCGGCACTGAAGCTTTCTTT
few	TRBV5-1	NA	TRBJ1-1	CASSLFVGNTEAFF	TGCGCCAGCAGCTTGTTTGTCGGGAACACTGAAGCTTTCTTT
NA	TRBV6-4	NA	TRBJ2-7	CASRTSEQYF	TGTGCCAGCAGGACTTCCGAGCAGTACTTC
NA	TRBV5-1	NA	TRBJ2-2	CASSLQETNTGELFF	TGCGCCAGCAGCTTACAGGAGACGAACACCGGGGAGCTGTTTTTT
NA	TRBV7-2	NA	TRBJ1-6	CASSLVTGYSPLHF	TGTGCCAGCAGCTTAGTGACAGGATATTCACCCCTCCACTTT
NA	TRBV6-4	TRBD1	TRBJ2-1	CASSEGQDYNEQFF	TGTGCCAGCAGTGAGGGACAGGACTACAATGAGCAGTTCTTC
few	TRBV6-5	NA	TRBJ1-6	CASSYSAGPSNSPLHF	TGTGCCAGCAGTTACTCTGCAGGGCCCTCCAATTCACCCCTCCACTTT
NA	TRBV28	NA	TRBJ1-4	CASRTRDYEKLFF	TGTGCCAGCCGGACTAGGGATTATGAAAAACTGTTTTTT
NA	TRBV10-2	TRBD1	TRBJ2-2	CASGSTGGNPGELFF	TGCGCCAGCGGTTCGACAGGGGGCAATCCCGGGGAGCTGTTTTTT
NA	TRBV30	TRBD1	TRBJ1-5	CAWNGTFQGEMDQPQHF	TGTGCCTGGAACGGCACCTTCCAGGGGGAGATGGATCAGCCCCAGCATTTT
NA	TRBV28	TRBD1	TRBJ1-6	CASLPGTEWNSPLHF	TGTGCCAGTCTCCCCGGGACAGAATGGAATTCACCCCTCCACTTT
NA	TRBV10-1	NA	TRBJ2-7	CASSDSGLEGYEQYF	TGCGCCAGCAGTGATTCCGGGCTTGAGGGCTACGAGCAGTACTTC
NA	TRBV10-3	NA	TRBJ1-6	CAISDQRYNSPLHF	TGTGCCATCAGTGACCAACGGTATAATTCACCCCTCCACTTT
NA	TRBV27	NA	TRBJ1-1	CASSMFFVRLEAAEAFF	TGTGCCAGCAGCATGTTCTTTGTGAGACTCGAGGCTGCTGAAGCTTTCTTT
NA	TRBV2	TRBD2	TRBJ2-3	CASRVGLAGSRDTQYF	TGTGCCAGCAGGGTAGGACTAGCGGGGTCGAGAGATACGCAGTATTTT
once	TRBV30	TRBD2	TRBJ2-1	CAWGLAGTYNEQFF	TGTGCCTGGGGACTAGCGGGGACCTACAATGAGCAGTTCTTC
NA	TRBV18	NA	TRBJ1-2	CASSPVGGVDYGYTF	TGTGCCAGCTCACCAGTAGGAGGGGTTGACTATGGCTACACCTTC
NA	TRBV30	TRBD2	TRBJ2-2	CAWGGESVTGELFF	TGTGCCTGGGGGGGGGAATCGGTCACCGGGGAGCTGTTTTTT
NA	TRBV2	NA	TRBJ1-1	CAERPGDIAAFF	TGTGCCGAAAGGCCAGGGGATATCGCAGCTTTCTTT
NA	TRBV7-7	NA	TRBJ2-5	CASSLSVEETQYF	TGTGCTAGCAGCTTATCAGTCGAAGAGACCCAGTACTTC
NA	TRBV27	NA	TRBJ2-3	CASSPGGVATDTQYF	TGTGCCAGCAGCCCTGGAGGGGTCGCCACAGATACGCAGTATTTT
NA	TRBV11-2	TRBD2	TRBJ2-7	CASSLAGGISEQYF	TGTGCCAGCAGCTTAGCGGGGGGAATAAGCGAGCAGTACTTC
NA	TRBV18	TRBD1	TRBJ2-1	CASSDRGISYNEQFF	TGTGCCAGCTCAGACAGGGGGATTTCCTACAATGAGCAGTTCTTC
once	TRBV9	NA	TRBJ2-3	CASSVGGADTQYF	TGTGCCAGCAGCGTTGGAGGGGCAGATACGCAGTATTTT
NA	TRBV11-2	TRBD2	TRBJ2-2	CASSSLAGADTGELFF	TGTGCCAGCAGCTCCCTAGCGGGGGCCGACACCGGGGAGCTGTTTTTT
NA	TRBV5-1	NA	TRBJ2-2	CASSFYGGANTGELFF	TGCGCCAGCAGCTTTTATGGGGGCGCGAACACCGGGGAGCTGTTTTTT
NA	TRBV19	NA	TRBJ2-2	CASTGTQNTGELFF	TGTGCCAGTACCGGGACTCAGAACACCGGGGAGCTGTTTTTT
NA	TRBV6-5	NA	TRBJ2-3	CASSYFQTSLDTQYF	TGTGCCAGCAGTTATTTTCAGACATCCCTGGATACGCAGTATTTT
NA	TRBV11-2	NA	TRBJ2-7	CASSRNLGGEGYEQYF	TGTGCCAGCAGCCGAAACTTAGGTGGTGAGGGTTACGAGCAGTACTTC
NA	TRBV5-1	TRBD1	TRBJ2-3	CASKVQGGTDTQYF	TGCGCCAGCAAGGTCCAGGGGGGCACAGATACGCAGTATTTT
NA	TRBV16	NA	TRBJ1-2	CASSQSGTNTNYGYTF	TGTGCCAGCAGCCAATCTGGGACAAATACTAACTATGGCTACACCTTC